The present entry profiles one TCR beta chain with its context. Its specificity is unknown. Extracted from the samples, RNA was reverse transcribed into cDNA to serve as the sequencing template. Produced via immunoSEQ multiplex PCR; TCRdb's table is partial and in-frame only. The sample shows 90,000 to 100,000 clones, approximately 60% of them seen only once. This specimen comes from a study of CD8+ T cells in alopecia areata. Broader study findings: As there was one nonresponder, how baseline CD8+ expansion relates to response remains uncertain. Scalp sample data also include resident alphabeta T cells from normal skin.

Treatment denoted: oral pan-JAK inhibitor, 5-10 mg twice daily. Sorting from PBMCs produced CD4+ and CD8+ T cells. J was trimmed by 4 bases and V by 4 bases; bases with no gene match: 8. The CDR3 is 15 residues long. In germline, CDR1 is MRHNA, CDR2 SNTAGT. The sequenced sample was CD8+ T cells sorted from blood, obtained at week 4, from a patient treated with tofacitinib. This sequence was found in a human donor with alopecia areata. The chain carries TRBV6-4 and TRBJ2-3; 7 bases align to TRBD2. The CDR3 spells CASSGTHLAADTQYF. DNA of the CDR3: TGTGCCAGCAGTGGAACGCATCTAGCGGCAGATACGCAGTATTTT.